This T cell receptor beta chain stems from a study of shared clonotypes between healthy human individuals. The wider study: Every donor yielded three CD4 naive, three CD4 memory, two CD8 naive and one CD8 memory plate.

Method: immunoSEQ multiplex PCR; TCRdb's copy keeps in-frame clones and lacks some. The data show about 1.5 million clones, approximately 97% seen once. Germline V lookup: CDR1 MDHEN, CDR2 SYDVKM. The CDR3 is 12 residues long. The V gene lost 3 bases and the J gene lost 8 bases, with 9 bases spanning the gap. This TCR was sampled from a man aged 30 to 45 in good health. The material sequenced was naive CD4+ T cells sorted from blood. Subset denoted: CD45RA+ positively selected. The rearrangement links TRBV28 to TRBJ2-3, with D tentatively TRBD2 (6 bases). The DNA for the CDR3 is TGTGCCAGCAGTTTTAGAGCGGGTACGCAGTATTTT. Amino acids: CASSFRAGTQYF.